One and the same sample provided the 7 T cell receptor beta chains below, sequenced in a study of blood T cell repertoires in COVID-19. TCRdb's copy holds only in-frame clones and misses some; the assay was immunoSEQ multiplex PCR. The sample includes roughly 53,000 clones, about three quarters of them seen just once. The sample consisted of peripheral blood. These receptors originate from a man between 70 and 80 years old with active or convalescent COVID-19.

This sequence joins TRBV29-1 and TRBJ2-7; 11 nucleotides align to TRBD1. CDR3 length equals 13 residues. Germline CDR1 SQVTM, CDR2 ANQGSEA. After removal of 6 bases from V and 3 bases from J, the junction contained 4 bases not matched to a gene. CDR3 in DNA: TGCAGCGTCCCGGGACAGGGGGACTACGAGCAGTACTTC. It yields the protein CSVPGQGDYEQYF.

The chain links TRBV21-1 to TRBJ1-3; whether TRBD1, the table's D call, matches the DNA was not checked. TRBV21-1 is flagged as a pseudogene. This CDR3 comprises 17 residues. CDR3 in DNA: TGTGCCAACAGCACTAACAGGGGATACTGCTCTGGAAACACCATATATTTT. It codes for CANSTNRGYCSGNTIYF.

This clone was counted a single time. V usage is TRBV15 and J usage is TRBJ2-7; 10 bases line up with TRBD1. Germline V gene lookup returns CDR1 LNHNV and CDR2 YYDKDF (reference sequence). This CDR3 comprises 16 residues. The trim removed 0 bases at V and 2 bases at J, leaving 4 bases unmatched. CDR3 in DNA: TGTGCCACCAGCAGAGATAGGACAGGGGGGCCCTACGAGCAGTACTTC. Amino acid sequence: CATSRDRTGGPYEQYF.

J is TRBJ1-1 and V is TRBV6-2 or TRBV6-3; D ambiguous. The ends were cut back, 0 bases at V and 4 bases at J, with 18 bases in the middle. Germline CDR1 reads MNHEY; CDR2 reads SVGEGT. The CDR3 is 17 residues long. The CDR3 nucleotides read TGTGCCAGCAGTTACTCCACACGCAGGCCCCAAATCACTGAAGCTTTCTTT. Translated, it gives CASSYSTRRPQITEAFF.

V usage is TRBV19 and J usage is TRBJ2-3, with TRBD2 matching over 10 bases. Germline-derived CDR1 and CDR2 are LNHDA and SQIVND (reference sequence). V trimming: 10 bases; J trimming: 0 bases; junction bases outside the gene matches: 7. The CDR3 totals 15 residues. The CDR3 DNA follows: TGTGCCAAAGCCCGACTAGCGGGTAGCACAGATACGCAGTATTTT. Translated, it gives CAKARLAGSTDTQYF.

The rearrangement joins TRBV7-2 to TRBJ1-2; TRBD1 matches at 9 bases. In germline, CDR1 is SGHTA, CDR2 FQGNSA. This CDR3 region has 18 residues. The trim removed 4 bases at V and 4 bases at J, leaving 16 bases unmatched. The CDR3 DNA sequence: TGTGCCAGCAGCTCCAATCCGGGACAGGGAATAGAGAGCTATGGCTACACCTTC. Its translation: CASSSNPGQGIESYGYTF.

The V and J genes are TRBV19 and TRBJ1-1; TRBD1 matches 10 bases. There are 14 residues in the CDR3. Germline CDR1 and CDR2: LNHDA and SQIVND (reference sequence). The ends lost 1 base at V and 6 bases at J; junction bases unmatched: 2. This CDR3 reads CASSIGGTGAEAFF. As DNA, the CDR3 is TGTGCCAGTAGTATAGGCGGGACAGGGGCTGAAGCTTTCTTT. Variable domain in full (rest from reference TRBV19 and TRBJ1-1): DGGITQSPKYLFRKEGQNVTLSCEQNLNHDAMYWYRQDPGQGLRLIYYSQIVNDFQKGDIAEGYSVSREKKESFPLTVTSAQKNPTAFYLCASSIGGTGAEAFFGQGTRLTVV.